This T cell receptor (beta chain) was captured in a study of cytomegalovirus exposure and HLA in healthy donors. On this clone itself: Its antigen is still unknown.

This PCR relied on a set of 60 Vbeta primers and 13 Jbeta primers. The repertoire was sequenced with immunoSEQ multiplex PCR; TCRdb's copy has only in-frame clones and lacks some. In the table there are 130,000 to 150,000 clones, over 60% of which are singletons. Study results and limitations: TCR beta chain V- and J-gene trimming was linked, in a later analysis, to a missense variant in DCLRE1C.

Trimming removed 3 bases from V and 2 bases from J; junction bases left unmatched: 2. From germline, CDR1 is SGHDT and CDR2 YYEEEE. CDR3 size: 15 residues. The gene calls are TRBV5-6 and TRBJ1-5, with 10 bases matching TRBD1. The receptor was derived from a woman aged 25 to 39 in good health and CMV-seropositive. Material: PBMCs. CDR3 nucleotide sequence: TGTGCCAGCAGCTGGGGGACAGGGGGCAATCAGCCCCAGCATTTT. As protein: CASSWGTGGNQPQHF.